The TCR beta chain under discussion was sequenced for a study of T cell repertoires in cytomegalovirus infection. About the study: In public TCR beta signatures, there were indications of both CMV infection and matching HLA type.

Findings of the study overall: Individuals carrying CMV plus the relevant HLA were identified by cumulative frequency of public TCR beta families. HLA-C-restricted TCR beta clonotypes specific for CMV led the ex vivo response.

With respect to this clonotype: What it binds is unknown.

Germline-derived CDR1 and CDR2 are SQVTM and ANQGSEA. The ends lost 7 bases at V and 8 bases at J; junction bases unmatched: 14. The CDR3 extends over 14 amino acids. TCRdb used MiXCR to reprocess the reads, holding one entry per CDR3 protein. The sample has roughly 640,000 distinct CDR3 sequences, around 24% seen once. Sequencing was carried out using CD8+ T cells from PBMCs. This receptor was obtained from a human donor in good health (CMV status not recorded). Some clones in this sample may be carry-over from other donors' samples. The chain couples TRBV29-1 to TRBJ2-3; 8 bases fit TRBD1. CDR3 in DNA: TGCAGCGCTGACAGGGGCGGTAGAGTTGGTACGCAGTATTTT. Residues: CSADRGGRVGTQYF.